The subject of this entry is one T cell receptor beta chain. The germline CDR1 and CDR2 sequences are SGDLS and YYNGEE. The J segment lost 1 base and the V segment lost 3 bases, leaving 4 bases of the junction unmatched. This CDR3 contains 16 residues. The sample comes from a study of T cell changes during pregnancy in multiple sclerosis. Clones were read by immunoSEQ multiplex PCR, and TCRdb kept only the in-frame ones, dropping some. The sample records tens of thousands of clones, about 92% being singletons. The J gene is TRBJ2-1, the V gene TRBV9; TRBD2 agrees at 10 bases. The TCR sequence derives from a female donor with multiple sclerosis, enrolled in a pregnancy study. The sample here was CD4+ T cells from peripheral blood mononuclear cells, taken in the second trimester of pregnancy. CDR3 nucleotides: TGTGCCAGCAGCGCGAGACTAGCGGGTTCCTACAATGAGCAGTTCTTC. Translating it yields CASSARLAGSYNEQFF.